This is a list of T cell receptor beta chains from one sample in a study of T cells after yellow fever vaccination. TCRdb fed the 5' RACE reads into MiXCR, producing one record per CDR3 protein. In the table there are fewer than 400,000 distinct CDR3 sequences, about 6% of which are singletons. Material: PBMCs, obtained 5 days after the yellow fever booster vaccination. Every receptor here comes from a young man who received the YFV17D yellow fever vaccine. The CDR3 runs from the conserved cysteine through the conserved F or W. A D gene is named only where the DNA matches it firmly. Clone size, where shown, is once, few, many, or a class for clones that have expanded.

>TRBJ1-1|-|TRBV7-2|few
TGTGCCAGCAGCTTCACTGAAGCTTTCTTT
CASSFTEAFF
>TRBJ2-3|-|TRBV7-6|few
TGTGCCAGCAGCTTATTAGGGGACTTTACAGATACGCAGTATTTT
CASSLLGDFTDTQYF
>TRBJ2-1|TRBD2|TRBV6-2/TRBV6-3|few
TGTGCCAGCAGTATGACTAGCGGGAGGGTTAGGAGCAATGAGCAGTTCTTC
CASSMTSGRVRSNEQFF
>TRBJ2-2|-|TRBV28|few
TGTGCCAGCAGTTCCAGGGTGGTCACCGGGGAGCTGTTTTTT
CASSSRVVTGELFF
>TRBJ2-3|-|TRBV6-1|many
TGTGCCAGCAGTGGCTCAGGTGTTGTGTATACGCAGTATTTT
CASSGSGVVYTQYF
>TRBJ2-7|-|TRBV6-6|-
TGTGCCAGCAGTTACGCAGGGTCCTACGAGCAGTACTTC
CASSYAGSYEQYF
>TRBJ2-7|-|TRBV6-2/TRBV6-3|-
TGTGCCAGCAGTTACCGCCCTTCCTGGGACGAGCAGTACTTC
CASSYRPSWDEQYF
>TRBJ1-4|TRBD1|TRBV2|many
TGTGCCAGCAGTGACGGGACAGGCCTTAATGAAAAACTGTTTTTT
CASSDGTGLNEKLFF
>TRBJ1-1|-|TRBV29-1|-
TGCAGCGGTGAACCACAGGGAAACACTGAAGCTTTCTTT
CSGEPQGNTEAFF
>TRBJ2-1|-|TRBV12-3/TRBV12-4|few
TGTGCCAGCAGTTTAGCGGAGTACGTGTATGAGCAGTTCTTC
CASSLAEYVYEQFF
>TRBJ2-3|TRBD2|TRBV29-1|many
TGCAGCGTTGATGGGACTAGCGGTTCTAGCACAGATACGCAGTATTTT
CSVDGTSGSSTDTQYF
>TRBJ2-7|TRBD2|TRBV18|-
TGTGCCAGCTCCCCCGGGACTAGCGGGGCATCGTCCTACGAGCAGTACTTC
CASSPGTSGASSYEQYF
>TRBJ2-3|-|TRBV28|many
TGTGCCAGCAGGGAGACTCCCACAGATACGCAGTATTTT
CASRETPTDTQYF
>TRBJ2-2|-|TRBV6-1|few
TGTGCCGGCGGGCGGACCGCGAACACCGGGGAGCTGTTTTTT
CAGGRTANTGELFF
>TRBJ2-6|-|TRBV30|few
TGTGCCTGGACCCTGTCTGGGGCCAACGTCCTGACTTTC
CAWTLSGANVLTF
>TRBJ2-4|TRBD1|TRBV2|many
TGTGCCAGCAGTTCGGCAGGGGGTGGCAACATTCAGTACTTC
CASSSAGGGNIQYF
>TRBJ2-2|-|TRBV12-3/TRBV12-4|many
TGTGCCAGCAGTTTAGGGTGGGAGGCGGTCACCGGGGAGCTGTTTTTT
CASSLGWEAVTGELFF
>TRBJ2-7|-|TRBV7-2|many
TGTGCCAGCAGCTTGGGTATGGGTCCCTACGAGCAGTACTTC
CASSLGMGPYEQYF
>TRBJ2-2|TRBD2|TRBV20-1|-
TGCAGTGCTAAGGGACTAGCGGGAGTAGGGACCGGGGAGCTGTTTTTT
CSAKGLAGVGTGELFF
>TRBJ1-2|-|TRBV27|few
TGTGCCAGCAGCCCATACCTCCAGGGGTCTTCCTATGGCTACACCTTC
CASSPYLQGSSYGYTF
>TRBJ1-1|TRBD1|TRBV10-3|-
TGTGCCATCAGAGCCGGACAGGCGGAGAACACTGAAGCTTTCTTT
CAIRAGQAENTEAFF
>TRBJ2-5|-|TRBV7-2|-
TGTGCCAGCAGCTTAGCTTTGGGTCAGCAAGAGACCCAGTACTTC
CASSLALGQQETQYF
>TRBJ2-6|-|TRBV7-8|-
TGTGCCAGCAGTCATTTTGGTACTGGGGCCAACGTCCTGACTTTC
CASSHFGTGANVLTF
>TRBJ2-7|TRBD2|TRBV11-2|many
TGTGCCAGCAGCTCACACGGGACTAGCGGGTCCCCCTCCTACGAGCAGTACTTC
CASSSHGTSGSPSYEQYF
>TRBJ2-3|TRBD2|TRBV6-1|many
TGTGCCAGCAGCCCTGGACTAGCGGGAGTAGTAGATACGCAGTATTTT
CASSPGLAGVVDTQYF
>TRBJ2-6|TRBD2|TRBV7-7|many
TGTGCTAGCAGCCCGGGGAGGGTCGGGGCCAACGTCCTGACTTTC
CASSPGRVGANVLTF
>TRBJ1-4|-|TRBV5-1|many
TGCGCCAGCAGCTTGGGCACAGGGAGGGGCACTAATGAAAAACTGTTTTTT
CASSLGTGRGTNEKLFF
>TRBJ2-6|-|TRBV29-1|-
TGCAGCGCAGGGGATAGGACCAACGTCCTGACTTTC
CSAGDRTNVLTF
>TRBJ2-7|-|TRBV5-1|-
TGCGCCAGCAGCTCCAGGGCCCTCGAGCAGTACTTC
CASSSRALEQYF
>TRBJ2-7|-|TRBV21-1|many
TGTGCCAGCAACGGTTGGGACGAGCAGTACTTC
CASNGWDEQYF
>TRBJ2-7|TRBD1|TRBV6-1|few
TGTGCCAGCAGTCCCAGTAGGGGGCGGGTGAGGGAGCAGTACTTC
CASSPSRGRVREQYF
>TRBJ2-7|-|TRBV12-5|-
TGTGCTAGTGGTTTACTTGGGGCCGAGCAGTACTTC
CASGLLGAEQYF
>TRBJ2-5|-|TRBV4-3|few
TGCGCCAGCACGCCGGGACGGAGAGAGACCCAGTACTTC
CASTPGRRETQYF
>TRBJ2-1|-|TRBV18|few
TGTGCCAGCTCACCGACGGGAGTAGCCAATGAGCAGTTCTTC
CASSPTGVANEQFF
>TRBJ2-7|-|TRBV20-1|-
TGCAGTGCTTCCGATCAGGGCGGGGACGCCTACGAGCAGTACTTC
CSASDQGGDAYEQYF
>TRBJ2-1|-|TRBV12-3/TRBV12-4|many
TGTGCCAGCAGTTTTCAGGGTCGAGGTGAGCAGTTCTTC
CASSFQGRGEQFF
>TRBJ1-1|-|TRBV7-9|many
TGTGCCAGCAGCTTAGCCGGCAAGAACACTGAAGCTTTCTTT
CASSLAGKNTEAFF
>TRBJ1-5|-|TRBV6-5|many
TGTGCCAGCAGTTACTCCCCAGGGCGACTGCCCCAGCATTTT
CASSYSPGRLPQHF
>TRBJ1-5|-|TRBV6-1|-
TGTGCCAGCAGCCCCGCGGGGGGACGGGATCAGCCCCAGCATTTT
CASSPAGGRDQPQHF
>TRBJ2-3|-|TRBV7-6|-
TGTGCCAGCAGCTTAGGGTGGGGATCTAGCACAGATACGCAGTATTTT
CASSLGWGSSTDTQYF
>TRBJ2-1|-|TRBV5-1|few
TGCGCCAGCAGCTTGGCCCTAGCTTCCAACAATGAGCAGTTCTTC
CASSLALASNNEQFF
>TRBJ2-3|-|TRBV7-3|few
TGTGCCAGCAGCCCAAATAGAGATACGCAGTATTTT
CASSPNRDTQYF
>TRBJ2-4|TRBD2|TRBV10-3|-
TGTGCCATCAGTGAGTCAGGGACTAGCGGTGTCATTCAGTACTTC
CAISESGTSGVIQYF
>TRBJ2-1|-|TRBV5-6|-
TGTGCCAGGATGACAGTACAGTTCTTC
CARMTVQFF
>TRBJ1-4|-|TRBV14|-
TGTGCCAGCAGCCTCTCGGACTGGTATGAAAAACTGTTTTTT
CASSLSDWYEKLFF
>TRBJ2-3|-|TRBV5-4|many
TGTGCCAGCAGCTTGGCCGAGGGTACGCAGTATTTT
CASSLAEGTQYF
>TRBJ2-1|-|TRBV28|many
TGTGCCAGCAGTTTAAAGGCCCACTATCAGTTCTTC
CASSLKAHYQFF
>TRBJ2-1|-|TRBV14|many
TGTGCCAGCAGCCAAGACTTGGGTAGCTCCTACAATGAGCAGTTCTTC
CASSQDLGSSYNEQFF
>TRBJ2-2|TRBD2|TRBV10-3|-
TGTGCCATCAGTGAGTCGGTAGCGGGAACCGGGGAGCTGTTTTTT
CAISESVAGTGELFF
>TRBJ1-5|TRBD1|TRBV20-1|many
TGCAGTGCTACAACCGGGACAGGGACATCCAATCAGCCCCAGCATTTT
CSATTGTGTSNQPQHF
>TRBJ2-3|-|TRBV6-1|many
TGTGCCAGCAGTGAGCTAGGGGGAAACACAGATACGCAGTATTTT
CASSELGGNTDTQYF
>TRBJ2-5|-|TRBV29-1|many
TGCAGCGTTGAAGACCTAATTCGCCAGGCGGGGACCCAGTACTTC
CSVEDLIRQAGTQYF
>TRBJ2-7|TRBD1|TRBV11-1|many
TGTGCCAGCAGCTCACCCCCTGCTGGGTCCCCGGGACAGGGAACCTACGAGCAGTACTTC
CASSSPPAGSPGQGTYEQYF